This T cell receptor (beta chain) emerged from a study of OX40 agonist ivuxolimab in advanced cancers. About the research overall: At doses from 0.01 to 10 mg/kg, patients were given intravenous ivuxolimab every 2 weeks. People who had prior anti-PD-1, anti-PD-L1 or anti-CTLA-4 therapy could take part, and approximately 43% had some. Partial responses were achieved by three patients, one with hepatocellular carcinoma and two with cutaneous melanoma.

This clone came up a few times. Its antigen is undetermined. This CDR3 is also generated by other DNA sequences in the sample. Sequencing was performed with immunoSEQ multiplex PCR; in TCRdb, only in-frame clones are kept and a portion is missing. The profile covers tens of thousands of clones, with around 80% appearing a single time and 8% to 10% taken by the ten largest. Study conclusions and caveats: The work left the antigen specificity of expanded peripheral T cells undetermined.

The CDR3 totals 14 residues. CDR1 and CDR2 from the germline V gene are SGHTA and FQGNSA. Trimming stripped 5 bases from V and 11 bases from J, with 19 bases between. The sequence was collected from an adult with an advanced solid tumor such as melanoma, head and neck, liver or kidney cancer. This chain links TRBV7-2 with TRBJ1-5; TRBD1 might be the D (6 bases). The sequencing here drew on CD4+ or CD8+ T cells sorted from blood, taken in a trial of the OX40 agonist ivuxolimab. CDR3 amino acids: CASSHANGGHSQHF. The CDR3 DNA is TGTGCCAGCAGCCACGCGAACGGGGGGCATTCCCAGCATTTT.